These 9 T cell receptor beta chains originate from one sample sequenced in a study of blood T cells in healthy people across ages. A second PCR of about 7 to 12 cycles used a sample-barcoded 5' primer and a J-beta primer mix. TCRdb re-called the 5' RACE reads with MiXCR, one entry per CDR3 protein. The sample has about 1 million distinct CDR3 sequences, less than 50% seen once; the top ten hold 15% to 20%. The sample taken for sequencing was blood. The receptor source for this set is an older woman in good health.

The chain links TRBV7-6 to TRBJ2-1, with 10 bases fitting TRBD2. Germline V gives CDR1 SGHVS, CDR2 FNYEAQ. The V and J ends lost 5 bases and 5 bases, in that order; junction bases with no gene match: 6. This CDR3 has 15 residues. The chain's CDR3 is CASSPLAGADNEQFF. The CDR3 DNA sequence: TGTGCCAGCAGCCCTCTAGCGGGAGCGGACAATGAGCAGTTCTTC. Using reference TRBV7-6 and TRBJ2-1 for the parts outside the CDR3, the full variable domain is GAGVSQSPRYKVTKRGQDVALRCDPISGHVSLYWYRQALGQGPEFLTYFNYEAQQDKSGLPNDRFSAERPEGSISTLTIQRTEQRDSAMYRCASSPLAGADNEQFFGPGTRLTVL.

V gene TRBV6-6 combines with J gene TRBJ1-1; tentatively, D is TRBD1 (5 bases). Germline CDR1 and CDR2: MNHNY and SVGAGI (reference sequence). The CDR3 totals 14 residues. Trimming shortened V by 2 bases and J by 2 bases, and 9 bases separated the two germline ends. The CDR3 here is CASSYLTDNTEAFF. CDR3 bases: TGTGCCAGCAGTTACCTGACAGATAACACTGAAGCTTTCTTT.

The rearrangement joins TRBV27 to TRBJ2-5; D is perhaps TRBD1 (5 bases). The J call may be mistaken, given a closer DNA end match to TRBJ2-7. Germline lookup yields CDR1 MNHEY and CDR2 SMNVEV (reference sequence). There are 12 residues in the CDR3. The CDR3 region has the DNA TGTGCCAGCAGTTTATCAGGGGCCGAGCAGTACTTC. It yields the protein CASSLSGAEQYF.

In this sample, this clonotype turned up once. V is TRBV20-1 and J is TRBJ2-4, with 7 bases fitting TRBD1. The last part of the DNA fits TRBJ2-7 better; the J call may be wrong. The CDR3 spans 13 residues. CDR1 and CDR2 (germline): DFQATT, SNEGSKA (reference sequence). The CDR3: CSARAGTDYEQYF. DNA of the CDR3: TGCAGTGCTAGAGCAGGGACAGACTACGAGCAGTACTTC.

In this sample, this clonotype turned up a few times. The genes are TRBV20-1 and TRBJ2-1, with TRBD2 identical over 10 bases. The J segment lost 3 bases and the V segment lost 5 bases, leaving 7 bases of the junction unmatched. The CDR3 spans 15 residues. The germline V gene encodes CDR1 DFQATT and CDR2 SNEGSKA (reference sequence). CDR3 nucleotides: TGCAGTGCTGAGTCCGGGACTAGCGTCTACAATGAGCAGTTCTTC. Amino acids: CSAESGTSVYNEQFF.

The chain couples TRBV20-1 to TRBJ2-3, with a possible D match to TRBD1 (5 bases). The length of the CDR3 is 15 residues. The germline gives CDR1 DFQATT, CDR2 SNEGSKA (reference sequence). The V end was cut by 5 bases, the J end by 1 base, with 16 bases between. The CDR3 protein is CSAGLSGAGTDTQYF. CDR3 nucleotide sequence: TGCAGTGCTGGGCTGAGTGGGGCAGGCACAGATACGCAGTATTTT.

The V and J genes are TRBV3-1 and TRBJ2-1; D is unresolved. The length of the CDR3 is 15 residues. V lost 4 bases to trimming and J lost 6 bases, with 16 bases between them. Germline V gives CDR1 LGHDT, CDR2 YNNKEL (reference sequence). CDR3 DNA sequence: TGTGCCAGCAGCCGAGAAGTGGGTACAGTCAATGAGCAGTTCTTC. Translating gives CASSREVGTVNEQFF.

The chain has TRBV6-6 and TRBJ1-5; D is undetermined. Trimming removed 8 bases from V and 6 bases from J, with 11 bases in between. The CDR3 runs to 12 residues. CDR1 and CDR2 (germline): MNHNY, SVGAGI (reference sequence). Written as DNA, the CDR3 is TGTGCCAGCTGGTCAGGAAGTCAGCCCCAGCATTTT. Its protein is CASWSGSQPQHF.

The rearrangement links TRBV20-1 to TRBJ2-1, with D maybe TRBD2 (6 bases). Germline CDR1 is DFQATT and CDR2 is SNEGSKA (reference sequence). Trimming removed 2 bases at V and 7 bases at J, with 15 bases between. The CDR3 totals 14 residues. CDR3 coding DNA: TGCAGTGCTAGACTGCCGGGACTTCAAAATGAGCAGTTCTTC. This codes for CSARLPGLQNEQFF.